This T cell receptor beta chain was profiled in a study of quantifying T cell responses using KT2 cells. Overall study: Reverse transcription used primers in the TCR alpha and beta constant regions.

An oligo carrying a UMI was ligated to the cDNA 3' end. First-round PCR used three to five cycles and beta primers RC1.1 and RC1.2 covering TRBC1 and TRBC2. Starting with the second PCR, alpha and beta TCR chains went through separate processing. MiXCR was run by TCRdb on the UMI-ligation and nested PCR reads, yielding one entry per CDR3 protein. The sample comprises tens of thousands of distinct CDR3 sequences, approximately 6.8% of which are singletons, and 15% to 19% rests with the top ten. This clonotype is deemed medium-sized. Germline loops: CDR1 SGHRS, CDR2 YFSETQ. With 4 bases clipped from V and 12 bases from J, the junction kept 15 bases outside the gene matches. There are 15 residues in the CDR3. Fixed numbers of PBMC received varying amounts of KT2 cells.

The sequence was obtained from a human donor. The sequencing input was PBMCs spiked with cells of the T cell clone KT2. The chain has TRBV5-1 and TRBJ1-4; 7 nucleotides agree with TRBD1. For the CDR3, the DNA is TGCGCCAGCAGCCCTCAGACAGGGATCAGTAAGGAACTGTTTTTT. Its protein is CASSPQTGISKELFF.